Described below is a single T cell receptor beta chain sequence and its context. This entry belongs to a study of T cell changes during pregnancy in multiple sclerosis. Assay: immunoSEQ multiplex PCR; the TCRdb copy retains only in-frame clones and omits some. The data show approximately 100,000 clones, just under 95% seen once. CDR1 LGHNA and CDR2 YNFKEQ come from the germline V gene. The CDR3 has 17 amino acids. The junction had 11 bases not matched to a gene; V was cut back by 3 bases and J by 10 bases. The TCR was taken from a female donor with multiple sclerosis, enrolled in a pregnancy study. The specimen was peripheral blood, collected in the first trimester of pregnancy. The chain couples TRBV4-2 to TRBJ2-1, with 14 bases aligning to TRBD2. The CDR3 here is CASSHSGTSGGPPEQFF. The CDR3 DNA is TGTGCCAGCAGCCATTCGGGGACTAGCGGGGGCCCCCCCGAGCAGTTCTTC.